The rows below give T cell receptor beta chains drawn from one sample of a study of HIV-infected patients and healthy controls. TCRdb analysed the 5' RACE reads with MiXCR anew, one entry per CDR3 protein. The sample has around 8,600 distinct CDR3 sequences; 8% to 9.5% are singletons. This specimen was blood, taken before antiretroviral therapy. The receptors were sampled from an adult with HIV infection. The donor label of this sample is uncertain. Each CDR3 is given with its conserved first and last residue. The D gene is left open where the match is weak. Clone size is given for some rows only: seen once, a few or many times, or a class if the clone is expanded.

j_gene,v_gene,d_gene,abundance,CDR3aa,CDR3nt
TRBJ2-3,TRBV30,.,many,CAWRGPDRTSTDTQYF,TGTGCCTGGAGGGGACCCGACAGAACTAGCACAGATACGCAGTATTTT
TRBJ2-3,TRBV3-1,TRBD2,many,CASSQASGFLADTQYF,TGTGCCAGCAGCCAAGCTAGCGGGTTCCTCGCAGATACGCAGTATTTT
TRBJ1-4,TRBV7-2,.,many,CASSLDSLDEKLFF,TGTGCCAGCAGCTTAGACAGCCTGGATGAAAAACTGTTTTTT
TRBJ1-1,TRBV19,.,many,CASSYVGRGTEAFF,TGTGCCAGTAGCTACGTGGGGCGGGGCACTGAAGCTTTCTTT
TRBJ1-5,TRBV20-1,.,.,CSARKGVNQPQHF,TGCAGTGCTAGGAAGGGGGTCAATCAGCCCCAGCATTTT
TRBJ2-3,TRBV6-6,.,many,CASSPYGQSTDTQYF,TGTGCCAGCAGCCCCTACGGACAGAGCACAGATACGCAGTATTTT
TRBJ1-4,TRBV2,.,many,CASHLQGSATNEKLFF,TGTGCCAGCCACCTCCAGGGATCCGCAACTAATGAAAAACTGTTTTTT
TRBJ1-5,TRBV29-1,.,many,CSVSITENQPQHF,TGCAGCGTTTCAATTACAGAAAATCAGCCCCAGCATTTT
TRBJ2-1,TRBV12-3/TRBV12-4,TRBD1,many,CASSFRQGARNEQFF,TGTGCCAGCAGTTTTCGACAGGGGGCAAGGAATGAGCAGTTCTTC
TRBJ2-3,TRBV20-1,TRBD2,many,CSATAGGTDTQYF,TGCAGTGCTACAGCGGGAGGCACAGATACGCAGTATTTT
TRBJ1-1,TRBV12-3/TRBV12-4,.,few,CASSPRTLGTEAFF,TGTGCCAGCAGTCCCCGGACCCTGGGGACTGAAGCTTTCTTT
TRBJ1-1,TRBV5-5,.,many,CASSLAPQLGEAFF,TGTGCCAGCAGCTTGGCCCCGCAGTTGGGTGAAGCTTTCTTT
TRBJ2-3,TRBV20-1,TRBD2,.,CSAHRTSGLTDTQYF,TGCAGTGCTCACCGGACTAGCGGGCTCACAGATACGCAGTATTTT
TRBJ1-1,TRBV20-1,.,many,CSAMGHLNTEAFF,TGCAGTGCTATGGGACACCTGAACACTGAAGCTTTCTTT
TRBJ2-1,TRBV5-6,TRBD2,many,CASSLGGRGDEQFF,TGTGCCAGCAGCTTAGGCGGGAGGGGGGATGAGCAGTTCTTC
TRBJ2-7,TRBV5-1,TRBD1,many,CASREEPGQSYEQYF,TGCGCCAGCAGAGAGGAGCCGGGACAGTCCTACGAGCAGTACTTC